This T cell receptor (beta chain) was identified during a study of blood T cell repertoires in COVID-19. Overall study: The United States, Italy and Spain supplied acute and convalescent COVID-19 samples. T cells, B-cell-depleted T cells, or PBMCs supplied cDNA or gDNA.

To note about this clone: The same CDR3 is also encoded by other DNA sequences in this sample.

Original analysis: Reference gene primers were amplified, and this amplification served to estimate nucleated cell counts. Data came from immunoSEQ multiplex PCR; TCRdb stores just in-frame clones and leaves some out. Clone size and V and J calls were adopted from that table, with D and trimming inferred from the DNA. This table holds around 160,000 clones, around 80% found once. The V gene's germline CDR1 is LGHDT and CDR2 YNNKEL (reference sequence). V trimming: 3 bases; J trimming: 4 bases; junction bases outside the gene matches: 5. This CDR3 spans 16 amino acids. This sequence originates from a man aged 60 to 69 with active or convalescent COVID-19. This chain connects TRBV3-1 (or the pseudogene TRBV3-2) to TRBJ1-3; 11 bases map to TRBD1. Sequencing was performed on peripheral blood. The CDR3 DNA reads TGTGCCAGCAGCCAGTACGGGACAGGGGGGGGAAACACCATATATTTT. This encodes CASSQYGTGGGNTIYF.